This T cell receptor beta chain was captured in a study of spatial heterogeneity in lung cancer. Study overall: Beta-chain sequences consistently outnumbered alpha-chain sequences in detection. Raw sequencing reads included, on average, more than 9.5 appearances of each unique TCR and UMI combination.

Individual TCR cDNA molecules each bore their own unique molecular identifier. Via MiXCR, TCRdb re-called the 5' RACE reads, giving one row per CDR3 protein. This sample carries about 48,000 distinct CDR3 sequences, about 5.8% of them seen once, and the ten largest clones take over 8.5%. At least ten counts were recorded for this clonotype. The CDR3 has 13 amino acids. V lost 6 bases to trimming and J lost 1 base, with 9 bases between them. Time point indicated: sample taken at primary tumor resection. The cohort: over 65 early-stage, untreated non-small cell lung cancer patients. Sequencing used PBMCs, obtained at surgery. The TCR originated in a male donor with early-stage non-small cell lung cancer. V usage is TRBV12-3 or TRBV12-4 and J usage is TRBJ1-1; D not certain. CDR3 DNA: TGTGCCAGCAGCGGGAAGTGGAACACTGAAGCTTTCTTT. Amino acids: CASSGKWNTEAFF.